This T cell receptor (beta chain) was documented in a study of blood T cell repertoires in COVID-19. Study in general: The United States, Italy and Spain provided the acute and convalescent COVID-19 samples. PBMCs, B-cell-depleted T cells, or T cells were the source of the cDNA or gDNA that made up the material.

Participants spanned ages roughly 18 to 95 years and resided in 20 to 30 US areas. The junction had 16 bases not matched to a gene; V was cut back by 0 bases and J by 5 bases. The germline CDR1 and CDR2 sequences are SGHDT and YYEEEE. The CDR3 is 19 amino acids. Original handling: Amplified reference gene primers provided the basis for estimating nucleated cell counts. The protocol was immunoSEQ multiplex PCR, while the TCRdb copy is restricted to in-frame clones and leaves out a portion. That table is the source of V, J and clone size, and D and trimming were worked out from the DNA. Seen here are about 250,000 clones, roughly four fifths observed once, and the top ten hold 5%.

This clonotype was sampled from a man in his forties or fifties who had been exposed to COVID-19. The chain uses TRBV5-6 and TRBJ2-1, with TRBD1 identical over 8 bases. Source material: PBMCs or T cells enriched from blood (not recorded which). This CDR3 reads CASSLVIRGAGGINNEQFF. The CDR3 bases are TGTGCCAGCAGCTTGGTAATTAGGGGCGCAGGGGGCATAAACAATGAGCAGTTCTTC.